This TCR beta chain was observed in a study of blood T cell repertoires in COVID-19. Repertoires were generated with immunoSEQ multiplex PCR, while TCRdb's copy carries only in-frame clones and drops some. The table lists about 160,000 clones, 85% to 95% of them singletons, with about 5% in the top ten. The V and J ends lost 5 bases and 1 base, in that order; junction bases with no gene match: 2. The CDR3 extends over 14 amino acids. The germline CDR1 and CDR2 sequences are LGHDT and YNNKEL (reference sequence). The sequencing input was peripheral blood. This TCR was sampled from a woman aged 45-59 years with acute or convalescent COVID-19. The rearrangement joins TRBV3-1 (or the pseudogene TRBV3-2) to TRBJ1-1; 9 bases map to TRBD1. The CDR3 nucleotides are TGTGCCAGCAGCTCGGGACAGGGGAACACTGAAGCTTTCTTT. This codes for CASSSGQGNTEAFF.